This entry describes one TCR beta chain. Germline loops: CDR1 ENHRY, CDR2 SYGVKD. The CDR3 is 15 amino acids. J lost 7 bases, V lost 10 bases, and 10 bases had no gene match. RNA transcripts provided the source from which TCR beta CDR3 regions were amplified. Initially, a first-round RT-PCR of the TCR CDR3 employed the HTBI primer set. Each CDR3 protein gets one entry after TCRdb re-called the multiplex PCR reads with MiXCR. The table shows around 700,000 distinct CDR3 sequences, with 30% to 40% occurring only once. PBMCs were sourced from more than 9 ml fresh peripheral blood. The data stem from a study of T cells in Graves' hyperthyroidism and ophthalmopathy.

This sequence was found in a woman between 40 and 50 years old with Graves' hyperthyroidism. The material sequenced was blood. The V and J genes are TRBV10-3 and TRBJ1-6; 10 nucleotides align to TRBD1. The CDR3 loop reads CATRDRGLGNSPLHF. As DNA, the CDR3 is TGTGCCACGCGGGACAGGGGTCTAGGCAATTCACCCCTCCACTTT.